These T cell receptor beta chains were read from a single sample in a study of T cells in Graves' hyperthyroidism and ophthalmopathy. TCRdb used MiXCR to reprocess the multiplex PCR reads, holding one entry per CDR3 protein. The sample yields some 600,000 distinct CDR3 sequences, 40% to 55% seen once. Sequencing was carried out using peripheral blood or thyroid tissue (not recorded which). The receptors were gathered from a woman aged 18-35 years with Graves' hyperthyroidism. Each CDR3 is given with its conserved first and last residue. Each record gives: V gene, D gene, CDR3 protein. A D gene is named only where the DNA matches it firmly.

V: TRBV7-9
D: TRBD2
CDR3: CASSQWGGYEQYF

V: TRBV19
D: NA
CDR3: CASSIGGGQPQHF

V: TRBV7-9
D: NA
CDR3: CASSLGPGSNSPLHF

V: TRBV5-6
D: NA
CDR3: CASSRSLGALTSYEQYF

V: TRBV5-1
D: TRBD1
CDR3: CASSLEATGYREQYF

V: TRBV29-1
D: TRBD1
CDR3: CSGLGTDREGNQPQHF

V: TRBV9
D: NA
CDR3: CASSVGGHHYGYTF

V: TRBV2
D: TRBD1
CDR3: CASGTGGYSPLHF

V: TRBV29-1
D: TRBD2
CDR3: CSVEEGGSYEQYF

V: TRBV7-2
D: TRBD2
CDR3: CASSLAGGLLGEQFF

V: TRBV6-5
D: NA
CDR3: CASSSLTSPGELFF

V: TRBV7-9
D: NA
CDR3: CASRSGLAGREKLFF

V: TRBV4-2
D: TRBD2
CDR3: CASSPGLAGYRNTGELFF

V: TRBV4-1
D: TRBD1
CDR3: CASSQDWRQGPNSPLHF

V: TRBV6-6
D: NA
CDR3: CASSLWGNYEQYF

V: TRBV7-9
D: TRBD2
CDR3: CASSTPEEGAGGRASYEQYF

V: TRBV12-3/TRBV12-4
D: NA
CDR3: CASSSRDTQETQYF

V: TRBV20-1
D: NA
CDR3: CSARDSSATNEKLFF

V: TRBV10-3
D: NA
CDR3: CAISESAGSGNQPQHF

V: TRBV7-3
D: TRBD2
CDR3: CASSKVAGKNTGELFF

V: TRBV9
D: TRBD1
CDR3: CASSVDRDRVINTIYF

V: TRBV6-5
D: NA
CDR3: CASRTGRNTIYF

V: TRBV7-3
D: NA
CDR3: CASSLSQGFGYTF

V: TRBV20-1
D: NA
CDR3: CSARPPLQDSNQPQHF

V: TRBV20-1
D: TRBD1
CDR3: CSATGQGGDEQYF

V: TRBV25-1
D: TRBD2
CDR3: CASSLGREGRETQYF

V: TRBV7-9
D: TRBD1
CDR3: CASSPPGTGGEQYF

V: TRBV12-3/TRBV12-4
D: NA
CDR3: CATSGTWTEKLFF

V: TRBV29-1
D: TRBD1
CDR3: CSVETGDTF

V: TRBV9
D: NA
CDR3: CASSVGMGDGELFF

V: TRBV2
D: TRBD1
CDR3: CASSPRQGFETQYF

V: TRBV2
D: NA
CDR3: CASNGGTEAFF

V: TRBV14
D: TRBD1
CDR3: CASSQDGRGDGYTF

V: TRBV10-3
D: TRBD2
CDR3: CALSAVAGYEQYF

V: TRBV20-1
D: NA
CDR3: CSASLLRVSEAFF

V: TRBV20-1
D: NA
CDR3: CSASEVAYSNQPQHF

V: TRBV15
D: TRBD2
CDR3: CATSRDLADQETQYF

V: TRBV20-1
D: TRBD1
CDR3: CSATGQGNTGELFF

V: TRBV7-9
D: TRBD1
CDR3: CASSLGQGDHTF

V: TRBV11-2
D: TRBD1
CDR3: CASSAGQGARGYTF

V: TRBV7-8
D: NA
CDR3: CASSYSGRHTEAFF

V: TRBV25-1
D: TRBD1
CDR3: CASSVVTGSGHTF

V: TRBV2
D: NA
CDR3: CASSVGPISYEQYF

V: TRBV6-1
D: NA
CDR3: CASSDRGRATYEQYF

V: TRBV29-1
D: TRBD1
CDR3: CSVSGTGEIQETQYF

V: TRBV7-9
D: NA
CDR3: CASSLVVVFGHSGNTGELFF

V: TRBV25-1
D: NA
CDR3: CASSRPWPGIANYGYTF

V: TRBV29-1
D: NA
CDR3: CSVVWQRGDEKLFF

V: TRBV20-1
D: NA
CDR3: CSASRGTEAFF

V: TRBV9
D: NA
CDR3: CATMKRNYGYTF

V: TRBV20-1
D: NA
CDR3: CSASQRGHNEKLFF